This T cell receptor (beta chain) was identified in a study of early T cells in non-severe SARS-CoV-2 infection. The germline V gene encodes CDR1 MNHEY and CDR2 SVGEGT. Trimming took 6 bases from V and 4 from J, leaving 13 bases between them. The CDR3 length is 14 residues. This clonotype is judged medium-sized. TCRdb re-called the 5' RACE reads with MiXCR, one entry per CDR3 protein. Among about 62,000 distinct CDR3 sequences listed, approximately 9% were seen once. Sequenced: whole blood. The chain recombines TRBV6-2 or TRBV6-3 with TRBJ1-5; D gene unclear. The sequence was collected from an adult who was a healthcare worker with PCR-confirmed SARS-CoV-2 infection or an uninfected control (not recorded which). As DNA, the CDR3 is TGTGCCAGCAGGAGACCTTCAAGAAATCAGCCCCAGCATTTT. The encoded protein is CASRRPSRNQPQHF.